These 20 T cell receptor beta chains came from one sample sequenced in a study of shared clonotypes between healthy human individuals. TCRdb keeps only in-frame clones here, not all; method: immunoSEQ multiplex PCR. The data show roughly 2,500,000 clones, 93% seen once. The sequenced sample was naive CD4+ T cells from PBMCs. The subset: CD45RA+ positively selected. The receptors stem from a young man in good health. Some clones in this sample may be carry-over from other donors' samples.

The chain recombines TRBV14 with TRBJ1-2; D is possibly TRBD1 (5 bases). CDR1 and CDR2 from the germline V gene are SGHDN and FVKESK. V was trimmed by 1 base and J by 8 bases, leaving 17 bases between them. CDR3 length: 15 amino acids. DNA for the CDR3: TGTGCCAGCAGCCAAGGCCCAGGGTTCATTTGGGGCTACACCTTC. It specifies CASSQGPGFIWGYTF.

V gene TRBV7-2 combines with J gene TRBJ2-7; D tentatively fits TRBD1 or TRBD2 (5 bases each). The CDR3 sequence is 16 residues long. Trimming took off 5 bases at V and 6 bases at J, with 23 bases between the two ends. The V gene's germline CDR1 is SGHTA and CDR2 FQGNSA. The CDR3 spells CASSPIGTSGRREQYF. CDR3 in DNA: TGTGCCAGCAGCCCGATAGGGACGTCGGGGCGTCGCGAGCAGTACTTC.

The rearrangement links TRBV6-5 to TRBJ2-1, with 9 bases lining up with TRBD1. From germline, CDR1 is MNHEY and CDR2 SVGAGI. V gave up 2 bases and J gave up 5 bases; unmatched junction bases: 4. The CDR3 contains 15 residues. The CDR3 reads CASSYANRGHNEQFF. DNA of the CDR3: TGTGCCAGCAGTTACGCGAACAGGGGGCACAATGAGCAGTTCTTC.

The sample holds a few counts of this clone. This rearrangement joins TRBV11-2 to TRBJ2-7; TRBD1 agrees at 9 bases. With 7 bases clipped from V and 2 bases from J, the junction kept 15 bases outside the gene matches. This CDR3 comprises 17 residues. The germline V gene has CDR1 SGHAT and CDR2 FQNNGV. The CDR3 sequence is CASTPLFRDRVPYEQYF. For the CDR3, the DNA is TGTGCCAGCACCCCCCTCTTCAGGGACAGGGTCCCCTACGAGCAGTACTTC.

This sequence joins TRBV5-1 and TRBJ2-7; 9 nucleotides align to TRBD1. This CDR3 comprises 15 residues. The V and J ends lost 4 bases and 4 bases, in that order; junction bases with no gene match: 9. Germline V gene lookup returns CDR1 SGHRS and CDR2 YFSETQ. CDR3 sequence reads: CASSPQGQGLYEQYF. The CDR3 coding sequence is TGCGCCAGCAGCCCTCAGGGACAGGGCCTTTACGAGCAGTACTTC.

The chain has TRBV12-5 and TRBJ2-5; TRBD1 is a possible D gene (7 bases). Germline CDR1 LGHNT, CDR2 FRNRAP. The CDR3 covers 13 residues. The V and J ends lost 6 bases and 7 bases respectively, with 15 bases between them. The CDR3 DNA follows: TGTGCTAGTGGGGCCCAGGGGGGAGGGACCCAGTACTTC. Protein sequence: CASGAQGGGTQYF.

This chain links TRBV7-2 with TRBJ1-3, with D unresolved. V lost 2 bases to trimming and J lost 2 bases, with 7 bases between them. The CDR3 covers 14 residues. Germline values: CDR1 SGHTA, CDR2 FQGNSA. The chain's CDR3 is CASSLLSAGNTIYF. CDR3 in DNA: TGTGCCAGCAGCTTATTGTCGGCTGGAAACACCATATATTTT.

Regarding this clone: Distinct nucleotide sequences in the sample also encode this CDR3. The J gene is TRBJ2-5, the V gene TRBV2; D tentatively fits TRBD1 or TRBD2 (6 bases each). V was pared by 1 base and J by 1 base, with 10 bases between. The CDR3 totals 15 residues. The V gene's germline CDR1 is SNHLY and CDR2 FYNNEI. The CDR3 DNA reads as TGTGCCAGCAGTGAAGGGGGGGCGGGCCAAGAGACCCAGTACTTC. This encodes CASSEGGAGQETQYF.

The gene calls are TRBV11-2 and TRBJ1-3, with a tentative D call TRBD1 (5 bases). Deletions cut 5 bases from V and 0 bases from J, with 11 bases between. This CDR3 is 15 amino acids long. Germline assignment: CDR1 SGHAT and CDR2 FQNNGV. CDR3 protein: CASSTRAISGNTIYF. The CDR3 DNA follows: TGTGCCAGCAGCACCAGGGCCATCTCTGGAAACACCATATATTTT.

The V gene is TRBV2, the J gene TRBJ1-1; D remains ambiguous. This CDR3 has 13 residues. Germline V gives CDR1 SNHLY, CDR2 FYNNEI. Deletions cut 5 bases from V and 5 bases from J, with 12 bases between. CDR3 protein: CASSPEVGTEAFF. The CDR3 DNA reads TGTGCCAGCAGTCCCGAGGTAGGGACTGAAGCTTTCTTT.

The rearrangement uses TRBV6-1 and TRBJ2-1; D uncertain. CDR1 MNHNS and CDR2 SASEGT come from the germline V gene. The CDR3 has 14 residues. The V and J ends lost 1 base and 3 bases respectively, with 7 bases between them. CDR3 coding DNA: TGTGCCAGCAGTGAAGGACATAACTACAATGAGCAGTTCTTC. Residues: CASSEGHNYNEQFF.

This chain joins TRBV5-1 and TRBJ2-2, with 9 bases that match TRBD2. CDR1 and CDR2 from the germline V gene are SGHRS and YFSETQ. The junction had 11 bases not matched to a gene; V was cut back by 6 bases and J by 2 bases. This CDR3 spans 17 amino acids. CDR3 sequence (DNA): TGCGCCAGCATTGGCGGTAGCGGGAGCGATAACACCGGGGAGCTGTTTTTT. It is translated as CASIGGSGSDNTGELFF.

This clone was observed a single time. The chain combines TRBV6-1 with TRBJ2-7; perhaps TRBD1 as D (6 bases). This CDR3 is built from 15 residues. Germline CDR1 is MNHNS and CDR2 is SASEGT. The ends were cut back, 8 bases at V and 4 bases at J, with 21 bases in the middle. The DNA for the CDR3 is TGTGCCAGCGAGGTTCCGGGACAAGGGTATTACGAGCAGTACTTC. As protein: CASEVPGQGYYEQYF.

V and J are TRBV6-5 and TRBJ2-2; no clear D. This CDR3 spans 14 amino acids. The germline V gene has CDR1 MNHEY and CDR2 SVGAGI. V dropped 9 bases and J dropped 4 bases, with 15 bases sitting between them. The CDR3 DNA reads TGTGCCAGTAAGACGGGCGTGGGCACCGGGGAGCTGTTTTTT. Protein: CASKTGVGTGELFF.

CDR3 sequence: CASSRLQGTSGAEQYF. The CDR3 region has the DNA TGTGCCAGCAGCCGTCTCCAAGGGACTAGCGGAGCCGAGCAGTACTTC. J is TRBJ2-7 and V is TRBV7-2; 11 bases fit TRBD2. Germline CDR1 and CDR2: SGHTA and FQGNSA. After removal of 5 bases from V and 6 bases from J, the junction contained 12 bases not matched to a gene. The CDR3 runs 16 residues.

This clone was counted once. The gene calls are TRBV9 and TRBJ2-1, with D maybe TRBD1 (6 bases). Germline CDR1 reads SGDLS; CDR2 reads YYNGEE. V was pared by 3 bases and J by 5 bases, with 15 bases between. This CDR3 region has 15 residues. The CDR3 DNA reads as TGTGCCAGCAGCGACCAGGGGACACTGAACAATGAGCAGTTCTTC. It yields the protein CASSDQGTLNNEQFF.

The chain has TRBV6-1 and TRBJ2-3; tentatively, D is TRBD1 (6 bases). This CDR3 has 11 residues. The V gene's germline CDR1 is MNHNS and CDR2 SASEGT. Trimming stripped 6 bases from V and 9 bases from J, with 10 bases between. The CDR3 here is CASSIRGTQYF. The CDR3 DNA follows: TGTGCCAGCAGCATCAGGGGAACGCAGTATTTT.

Concerning this clone: One end of the junction is discordant with germline, which a read error may explain. This sequence joins TRBV6-4 and TRBJ1-5; D remains ambiguous. This CDR3 spans 12 amino acids. CDR1 MRHNA and CDR2 SNTAGT come from the germline V gene. The CDR3 region is CASRPGSWAWYF. The CDR3 region has the DNA TGTGCCAGCAGACCGGGTTCTTGGGCTTGGTATTTT.

The chain couples TRBV29-1 to TRBJ1-2; 9 bases map to TRBD1. CDR1 is SQVTM and CDR2 is ANQGSEA in the germline V gene. Trimming took 0 bases from V and 6 from J; bases not matched to a gene: 14. The CDR3 is 17 amino acids. CDR3 loop: CSVEDIRGTGTQDGYTF. CDR3 nucleotides: TGCAGCGTTGAAGACATAAGGGGGACAGGGACCCAGGATGGCTACACCTTC.

For this clone: The same CDR3 also results from other DNA sequences found in this sample. V and J are TRBV6-5 and TRBJ1-5, with D uncertain. This CDR3 has 14 amino acids. From germline, CDR1 is MNHEY and CDR2 SVGAGI. V lost 2 bases and J 2 bases, leaving 7 bases between the germline ends. The CDR3, as DNA: TGTGCCAGCAGTTACCGACAAGGCAATCAGCCCCAGCATTTT. It translates to CASSYRQGNQPQHF.